This TCR beta chain was sequenced during a study of T cells in Graves' hyperthyroidism and ophthalmopathy. In the study overall: Peripheral blood samples were taken at initial diagnosis, prior to any treatment. Study-level findings and limits: For ophthalmopathy, model prediction preceded onset by a median 6.5 months.

Together with thyroid ultrasound, orbital computed tomography, serum thyroxine and TRAb, clinical symptoms were used for diagnoses. PBMCs stemmed from approximately 10 ml fresh peripheral blood. RNA transcripts gave rise to amplified TCR beta CDR3 regions. The HTBI primer set drove a first-round RT-PCR of the TCR CDR3. TCRdb independently ran MiXCR on the multiplex PCR reads; one entry per CDR3 protein. The sample carries a few hundred thousand distinct CDR3 sequences, roughly 13% recorded once. The germline gives CDR1 SGHRS, CDR2 YFSETQ. The CDR3 runs 13 residues. V was cut by 0 bases and J by 7 bases, with 10 bases left in between. At least ten counts were recorded for this clonotype. Its antigen is not identified.

The source is a woman aged 40 to 50 with Graves' ophthalmopathy. This chain joins TRBV5-1 and TRBJ1-2; maybe TRBD1 (5 bases). Sequenced: blood. The CDR3 nucleotides are TGCGCCAGCAGCTTGGATGGGGCGGGTGGCTACACCTTC. Translated: CASSLDGAGGYTF.